These 25 T cell receptor beta chains originate from one sample sequenced in a study of shared clonotypes between healthy human individuals. TCRdb's copy holds only in-frame clones and misses some; the assay was immunoSEQ multiplex PCR. The sample contains 150,000 to 200,000 clones, 66% of which appear only once. Sequenced sample: memory CD4+ T cells sorted from blood. Indicated subset: CD45RA-negative fraction. These receptors were taken from a man aged 25-40 years in good health.

The chain carries TRBV10-3 and TRBJ2-1; 9 bases line up with TRBD2. Trimming took 9 bases from V and 9 from J; bases not matched to a gene: 6. The CDR3 runs to 12 residues. Per the germline V gene, CDR1 is ENHRY and CDR2 is SYGVKD. CDR3 nucleotides: TGTGCCATTAGCGGGAGTTTTTTTGAGCAGTTCTTC. Protein sequence: CAISGSFFEQFF.

V usage is TRBV11-2 and J usage is TRBJ2-1; the D is unclear. Germline CDR1 reads SGHAT; CDR2 reads FQNNGV. With 4 bases removed from V and 9 bases from J, the gap between germline ends came to 13 bases. The CDR3 contains 13 residues. The CDR3 DNA is TGTGCCAGCAGCTCCCTTGGGAAGCCTGAGCAGTTCTTC. Its protein is CASSSLGKPEQFF.

The chain employs TRBV29-1 and TRBJ2-1, with TRBD2 matching 9 bases. The CDR3 has 14 amino acids. Trimming at V came to 2 bases and at J to 10 bases, leaving 9 bases not matched to a gene. Germline CDR1 and CDR2: SQVTM and ANQGSEA. The CDR3 DNA is TGCAGCGTTGAAAATACCCCCCTAGCGGGGGAGCAGTTCTTC. Amino acids: CSVENTPLAGEQFF.

This clone was recorded at least ten times. The rearrangement joins TRBV2 to TRBJ2-1, with 7 positions matching TRBD2. Germline trimming cut 4 bases from V and 3 bases from J; bases unmatched to any gene: 6. The germline V gene encodes CDR1 SNHLY and CDR2 FYNNEI. This CDR3 has 15 amino acids. The CDR3, as DNA: TGTGCCAGCAGTGGAACAGCGGGATTCTACAATGAGCAGTTCTTC. This translates into CASSGTAGFYNEQFF.

The chain combines TRBV5-6 with TRBJ2-3; a possible D gene is TRBD2 (5 bases). The V and J ends lost 4 bases and 6 bases respectively, with 15 bases between them. This CDR3 comprises 14 residues. Germline CDR1 reads SGHDT; CDR2 reads YYEEEE. The CDR3 sequence: CASSVGLPGDTQYF. The DNA for the CDR3 is TGTGCCAGCAGCGTAGGACTGCCCGGCGATACGCAGTATTTT.

The chain couples TRBV18 to TRBJ2-6, with D possibly being TRBD1 or TRBD2 (5 bases each). The CDR3 spans 12 residues. The V gene's germline CDR1 is KGHSH and CDR2 LQKENI. V lost 8 bases and J 11 bases, leaving 13 bases between the germline ends. The DNA for the CDR3 is TGTGCCAGCCATAACCGGGACGACGTCCTGACTTTC. It codes for CASHNRDDVLTF. The complete variable domain, with remaining parts taken from reference TRBV18 and TRBJ2-6, reads NAGVMQNPRHLVRRRGQEARLRCSPMKGHSHVYWYRQLPEEGLKFMVYLQKENIIDESGMPKERFSAEFPKEGPSILRIQQVVRGDSAAYFCASHNRDDVLTFGAGSRLTVL.

V and J are TRBV2 and TRBJ2-7; tentative D call: TRBD2 (5 bases). The CDR3 runs to 15 residues. V lost 5 bases and J 0 bases, leaving 14 bases between the germline ends. From germline, CDR1 is SNHLY and CDR2 FYNNEI. DNA of the CDR3: TGTGCCAGCAGTCCTGAAGCGGAAAGCTCCTACGAGCAGTACTTC. It is translated as CASSPEAESSYEQYF.

The table lists this clone with a few counts. V gene TRBV2 combines with J gene TRBJ2-7; TRBD2 agrees at 11 bases. Germline V gene data show CDR1 as SNHLY and CDR2 as FYNNEI. The CDR3 extends over 16 amino acids. The trim removed 6 bases at V and 4 bases at J, leaving 11 bases unmatched. The CDR3 nucleotides are TGTGCCAGCAGGAGGAGCTCCGGGACTAGCGGATACGAGCAGTACTTC. Its translation is CASRRSSGTSGYEQYF.

This clone was counted between two and nine times. The V call is TRBV7-9, the J call TRBJ2-7, with no clear D. Between the trimmed V and J ends, which lost 3 bases and 4 bases, there was a span of 4 bases. Germline V CDR1 and CDR2: SEHNR, FQNEAQ (reference sequence). This CDR3 is 11 amino acids long. CDR3: CASSLTYEQYF. The CDR3 DNA is TGTGCCAGCAGCTTGACATACGAGCAGTACTTC.

This clone was seen only a few times. The rearrangement links TRBV30 to TRBJ1-5; the match to TRBD1 covers 8 bases. V dropped 4 bases and J dropped 5; count of bases not matched to a gene: 7. The CDR3 spans 14 residues. Germline V lookup: CDR1 GTSNPN, CDR2 SVGIG (reference sequence). DNA of the CDR3: TGTGCCTGGACCGCCAGGGGGCGCGATCAGCCCCAGCATTTT. Protein: CAWTARGRDQPQHF. Combining the CDR3 with reference TRBV30 and TRBJ1-5 gives the whole variable domain SQTIHQWPATLVQPVGSPLSLECTVEGTSNPNLYWYRQAAGRGLQLLFYSVGIGQISSEVPQNLSASRPQDRQFILSSKKLLLSDSGFYLCAWTARGRDQPQHFGDGTRLSIL.

This clone was detected many times. DNA of the CDR3: TGTGCCAGCAGGGGAAACTCCTACAATGAGCAGTTCTTC. This sequence encodes CASRGNSYNEQFF. The V gene is TRBV19, the J gene TRBJ2-1, with D possibly matching TRBD1 (6 bases). Germline loops: CDR1 LNHDA, CDR2 SQIVND (reference sequence). The length of the CDR3 is 13 residues. The V end was cut by 9 bases, the J end by 0 bases, with 9 bases between.

V gene TRBV5-1 combines with J gene TRBJ2-3; D remains ambiguous. Germline CDR1 and CDR2: SGHRS and YFSETQ. This CDR3 contains 14 residues. V lost 0 bases and J 1 base, leaving 6 bases between the germline ends. This CDR3 is CASSLAPGTDTQYF. Here the CDR3 DNA reads TGCGCCAGCAGCTTGGCTCCAGGCACAGATACGCAGTATTTT.

This clone was seen only once. The chain joins TRBV7-6 to TRBJ2-1, with D maybe TRBD2 (5 bases). V shed 2 bases and J shed 5 bases, with 22 bases lying between them. Germline assignment: CDR1 SGHVS and CDR2 FNYEAQ. This CDR3 region has 18 residues. CDR3 sequence: CASSLRGTAADLNNEQFF. The DNA for the CDR3 is TGTGCCAGCAGCTTAAGAGGCACGGCAGCGGACCTTAACAATGAGCAGTTCTTC.

The chain recombines TRBV30 with TRBJ2-7; maybe TRBD1 (6 bases). CDR3 size: 12 residues. V gave up 0 bases and J gave up 6 bases, with 9 bases separating them. Germline V gene sequence: CDR1 GTSNPN, CDR2 SVGIG (reference sequence). The CDR3 nucleotides are TGTGCCTGGAGTGTTCAGGGGCGCGAGCAGTACTTC. Amino acid sequence: CAWSVQGREQYF.

V usage is TRBV9 and J usage is TRBJ1-2; unclear D gene. Germline V gene data show CDR1 as SGDLS and CDR2 as YYNGEE. Trimming removed 0 bases from V and 0 bases from J, with 6 bases in between. This CDR3 spans 14 amino acids. This CDR3 reads CASSVATANYGYTF. CDR3 sequence (DNA): TGTGCCAGCAGCGTAGCTACAGCTAACTATGGCTACACCTTC.

The chain recombines TRBV11-2 with TRBJ2-1, with 8 bases fitting TRBD1. The germline CDR1 and CDR2 sequences are SGHAT and FQNNGV. This CDR3 comprises 15 residues. Losses at the gene ends were 3 bases for V and 2 bases for J; bases not matched to a gene: 3. The CDR3 spells CASSFRQGPYNEQFF. In DNA form, the CDR3 reads TGTGCCAGCAGCTTCCGACAGGGGCCCTACAATGAGCAGTTCTTC.

The genes are TRBV7-8 and TRBJ1-2; possible D gene TRBD1, 6 bases. V shed 5 bases and J shed 2 bases, with 12 bases lying between them. CDR1 and CDR2 from the germline V gene are SGHVS and FQNEAQ. The CDR3 consists of 14 residues. The CDR3 spells CASSPGGANYGYTF. CDR3 in DNA: TGTGCCAGCAGCCCGGGGGGGGCGAACTATGGCTACACCTTC.

V is TRBV27 and J is TRBJ2-1; the match to TRBD2 covers 8 bases. V gave up 5 bases and J gave up 10 bases; unmatched junction bases: 16. Germline CDR1 is MNHEY and CDR2 is SMNVEV (reference sequence). The CDR3 length is 16 residues. The CDR3 is CASSRAREGLREEQFF. The CDR3 DNA reads as TGTGCCAGCAGTCGGGCCCGGGAGGGCCTTAGGGAGGAGCAGTTCTTC.

The CDR3 sequence: CASSLELGIAGASLGQYF. The DNA of the CDR3 is TGTGCCAGCAGCTTGGAACTTGGTATAGCGGGAGCAAGCCTCGGGCAGTATTTT. V and J are TRBV5-4 and TRBJ2-3, with 9 bases matching TRBD2. This CDR3 has 18 amino acids. Germline loops: CDR1 SGHNT, CDR2 YYREEE (reference sequence). Trimming removed 0 bases from V and 11 bases from J; junction bases left unmatched: 19.

This clone was seen more than once but under ten times. This rearrangement joins TRBV4-1 to TRBJ2-1; 11 bases agree with TRBD2. Germline CDR1 and CDR2: MGHRA and YSYEKL. V gave up 0 bases and J gave up 15 bases; unmatched junction bases: 16. The CDR3 runs 17 residues. The CDR3 sequence: CASSQEPGGSGRAGPFF. CDR3 coding DNA: TGCGCCAGCAGCCAAGAACCAGGGGGTAGCGGGAGGGCCGGGCCGTTCTTC.

The chain joins TRBV7-3 to TRBJ2-3, with D tentatively TRBD2 (6 bases). Between the trimmed V and J ends, which lost 2 bases and 4 bases, there was a span of 13 bases. The CDR3 runs 15 residues. Germline CDR1 reads SGHTA; CDR2 reads FQGTGA. The CDR3 DNA sequence: TGTGCCAGCAGCTTAGGAGGGCCCGAGGCAGATACGCAGTATTTT. Its translation is CASSLGGPEADTQYF.

The chain has TRBV18 and TRBJ2-1, with a weak D call TRBD2 (5 bases). V dropped 2 bases and J dropped 5 bases, with 7 bases sitting between them. This CDR3 is built from 13 residues. Germline CDR1 KGHSH, CDR2 LQKENI. Here the CDR3 reads CASSPLTNNEQFF. In nucleotides, the CDR3 is TGTGCCAGCTCACCATTGACTAACAATGAGCAGTTCTTC.

The chain has TRBV28 and TRBJ2-7; 7 nucleotides align to TRBD2. Germline lookup yields CDR1 MDHEN and CDR2 SYDVKM. V shed 7 bases and J 7 bases; nucleotides not matched to a gene: 13. The CDR3 is 14 amino acids. The CDR3 protein is CASTPDGPGREQYF. CDR3 coding DNA: TGTGCCAGCACCCCGGATGGGCCCGGGAGGGAGCAGTACTTC.

The chain carries TRBV18 and TRBJ1-5; D is unresolved. The CDR3 covers 15 residues. Germline assignment: CDR1 KGHSH and CDR2 LQKENI. Trimming removed 2 bases from V and 1 base from J, with 9 bases in between. The CDR3 DNA reads TGTGCCAGCTCACCAGTAGGTATAAGCAATCAGCCCCAGCATTTT. It is translated as CASSPVGISNQPQHF. Combining the CDR3 with reference TRBV18 and TRBJ1-5 gives the whole variable domain NAGVMQNPRHLVRRRGQEARLRCSPMKGHSHVYWYRQLPEEGLKFMVYLQKENIIDESGMPKERFSAEFPKEGPSILRIQQVVRGDSAAYFCASSPVGISNQPQHFGDGTRLSIL.

The rearrangement joins TRBV19 to TRBJ2-2; D may match TRBD1 or TRBD2 (5 bases each). Trimming took off 8 bases at V and 2 bases at J, with 15 bases between the two ends. Germline V gives CDR1 LNHDA, CDR2 SQIVND (reference sequence). This CDR3 is built from 15 residues. The CDR3 protein is CASRFTGPNTGELFF. For the CDR3, the DNA is TGTGCCAGTCGGTTTACGGGGCCCAACACCGGGGAGCTGTTTTTT.